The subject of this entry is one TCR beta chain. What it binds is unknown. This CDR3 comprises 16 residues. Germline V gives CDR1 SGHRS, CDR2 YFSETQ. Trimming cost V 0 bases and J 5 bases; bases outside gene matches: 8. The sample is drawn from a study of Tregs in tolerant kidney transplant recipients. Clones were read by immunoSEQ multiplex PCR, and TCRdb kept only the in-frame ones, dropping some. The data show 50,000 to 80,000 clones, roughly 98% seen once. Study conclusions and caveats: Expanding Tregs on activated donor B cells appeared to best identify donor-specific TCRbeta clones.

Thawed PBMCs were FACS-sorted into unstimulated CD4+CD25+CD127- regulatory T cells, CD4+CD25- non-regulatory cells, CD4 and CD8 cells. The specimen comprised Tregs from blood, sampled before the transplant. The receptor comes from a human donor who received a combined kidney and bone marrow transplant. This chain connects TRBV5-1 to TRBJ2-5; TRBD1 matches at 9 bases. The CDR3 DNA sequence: TGCGCCAGCAGCTTGGTACAGGGGGCGTTTGGCGAGACCCAGTACTTC. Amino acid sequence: CASSLVQGAFGETQYF.